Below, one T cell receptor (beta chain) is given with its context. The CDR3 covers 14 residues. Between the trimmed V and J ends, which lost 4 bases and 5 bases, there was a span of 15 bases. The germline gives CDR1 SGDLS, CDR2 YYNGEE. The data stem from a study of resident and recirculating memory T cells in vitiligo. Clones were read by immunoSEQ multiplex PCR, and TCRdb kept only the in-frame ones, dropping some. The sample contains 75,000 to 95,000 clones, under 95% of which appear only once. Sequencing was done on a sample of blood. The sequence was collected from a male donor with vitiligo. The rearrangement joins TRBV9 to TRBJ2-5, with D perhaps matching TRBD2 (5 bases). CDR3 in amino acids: CASSPRMSGETQYF. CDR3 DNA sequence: TGTGCCAGCAGCCCGCGCATGAGCGGCGAGACCCAGTACTTC.